Here is one TCR beta chain with its context. Its target is unknown. This sample was taken from a study of OX40 agonist ivuxolimab in advanced cancers. Study as a whole: People in dose escalation had one of these cancers: hepatocellular carcinoma, melanoma, renal cell or head and neck cancer.

Germline V gene lookup returns CDR1 LNHDA and CDR2 SQIVND (reference sequence). V lost 7 bases, J lost 4 bases, and 12 bases stayed unmatched. This CDR3 contains 15 residues. Clones were read by immunoSEQ multiplex PCR, and TCRdb kept only the in-frame ones, dropping some. The table has around 46,000 clones, 89% seen once. The study, taken as a whole, reports: Antigen specificity of clonally expanded peripheral T cells was not established. CD4+ T cells averaged fewer expanded clones than CD8+ T cells.

Here the sequenced sample was CD4+ or CD8+ T cells sorted from blood, taken in a trial of the OX40 agonist ivuxolimab. The genes are TRBV19 and TRBJ1-2, with TRBD1 identical over 7 bases. The TCR originated in an adult with an advanced solid tumor such as melanoma, head and neck, liver or kidney cancer. CDR3 bases: TGTGCCAGTACCAATTCTATGGGACAGTTCTATGGCTACACCTTC. Translated: CASTNSMGQFYGYTF.